This is a list of T cell receptor beta chains from one sample in a study of blood T cells in healthy people across ages. TCRdb fed the 5' RACE reads into MiXCR, producing one record per CDR3 protein. The repertoire consists of some 1,000,000 distinct CDR3 sequences, with approximately 25% occurring once and the leading ten covering around 0.7%. A further study also used this sample, focusing on T cells of mothers and their children.

The sequenced sample consisted of blood. These receptors were collected from a girl aged 2-9 years in good health. Each CDR3 is given with its conserved first and last residue. The D gene is left open where the match is weak. A clone size is listed for some rows: how often the clone was seen (once, few, many), or a class if it is expanded.

j_call: TRBJ2-7; d_call: TRBD2; clone_size: -; v_call: TRBV7-6; cdr3_nt: TGTGCCAGCAGCTTAGAGGCTAGCGGGAGTCTCGAGCAGTACTTC; cdr3_aa: CASSLEASGSLEQYF
j_call: TRBJ2-1; d_call: TRBD2; clone_size: -; v_call: TRBV7-2; cdr3_nt: TGTGCCAGCAGCTCTCTAGCGGGGATTGATGAGCAGTTCTTC; cdr3_aa: CASSSLAGIDEQFF
j_call: TRBJ1-6; d_call: -; clone_size: -; v_call: TRBV7-9; cdr3_nt: TGTGCCAGCAGCGGGGCCCGAATTGGAGTTTCCTATAATTCACCCCTCCACTTT; cdr3_aa: CASSGARIGVSYNSPLHF
j_call: TRBJ2-7; d_call: -; clone_size: -; v_call: TRBV20-1; cdr3_nt: TGCAGTGCTAGAGATCTAGGAGGGCCCGAGCAGTACTTC; cdr3_aa: CSARDLGGPEQYF
j_call: TRBJ2-5; d_call: -; clone_size: -; v_call: TRBV21-1; cdr3_nt: TGTGCCAGCAGCCGCCGGACAGGGGGCATGGAGACCCAGTACTTC; cdr3_aa: CASSRRTGGMETQYF
j_call: TRBJ2-7; d_call: -; clone_size: -; v_call: TRBV7-3; cdr3_nt: TGTGCCAGCAGCTTAGACCCGAGGGGCTACGAGCAGTACTTC; cdr3_aa: CASSLDPRGYEQYF
j_call: TRBJ2-1; d_call: -; clone_size: -; v_call: TRBV9; cdr3_nt: TGTGCCAGCAGCGCAAGGGGGGGACAGTACGGTTACAATGAGCAGTTCTTC; cdr3_aa: CASSARGGQYGYNEQFF
j_call: TRBJ2-7; d_call: -; clone_size: few; v_call: TRBV12-3/TRBV12-4; cdr3_nt: TGTGCCAGCAGTTCAGTGGAAGAGCAGTACTTC; cdr3_aa: CASSSVEEQYF
j_call: TRBJ1-4; d_call: TRBD1; clone_size: -; v_call: TRBV29-1; cdr3_nt: TGCAGCGTGACCCCAGGGGGCGTAGGTGAAAAACTGTTTTTT; cdr3_aa: CSVTPGGVGEKLFF
j_call: TRBJ2-1; d_call: -; clone_size: few; v_call: TRBV5-1; cdr3_nt: TGCGCCAGCAGCGTAGGCGCCACAGTTGGCAATGAGCAGTTCTTC; cdr3_aa: CASSVGATVGNEQFF
j_call: TRBJ1-4; d_call: -; clone_size: -; v_call: TRBV5-6; cdr3_nt: TGTGCCAGCAGCTTGCTCGGGGGAGAGGATGAAAAACTGTTTTTT; cdr3_aa: CASSLLGGEDEKLFF
j_call: TRBJ2-7; d_call: -; clone_size: -; v_call: TRBV5-1; cdr3_nt: TGCGCCAGCAGCTTTGAGTTCGGAGAGCAGTACTTC; cdr3_aa: CASSFEFGEQYF
j_call: TRBJ2-7; d_call: TRBD2; clone_size: few; v_call: TRBV20-1; cdr3_nt: TGCAGTGTTTGGACTAGCGGGGGGGGCGACTCCTACGAGCAGTACTTC; cdr3_aa: CSVWTSGGGDSYEQYF
j_call: TRBJ2-7; d_call: -; clone_size: -; v_call: TRBV10-3; cdr3_nt: TGTGCCATCAAAGGAGGCGGGGAACCCTACGAGCAGTACTTC; cdr3_aa: CAIKGGGEPYEQYF
j_call: TRBJ2-2; d_call: TRBD1; clone_size: once; v_call: TRBV5-1; cdr3_nt: TGCGCCAGCAGCTCCCACGTTGGACAGGCGAACACCGGGGAGCTGTTTTTT; cdr3_aa: CASSSHVGQANTGELFF
j_call: TRBJ2-6; d_call: -; clone_size: -; v_call: TRBV11-2; cdr3_nt: TGTGCCAGCAGCTACCCTCATAGCCTTTCCTTCACTGGGGCCAACGTCCTGACTTTC; cdr3_aa: CASSYPHSLSFTGANVLTF
j_call: TRBJ2-5; d_call: -; clone_size: few; v_call: TRBV9; cdr3_nt: TGTGCCAGCAGCGTAGACGGTAGCAGTCAGTACTTC; cdr3_aa: CASSVDGSSQYF
j_call: TRBJ2-2; d_call: TRBD1; clone_size: few; v_call: TRBV28; cdr3_nt: TGTGCCAGTGGACAGGAGAACACCGGGGAGCTGTTTTTT; cdr3_aa: CASGQENTGELFF
j_call: TRBJ1-1; d_call: -; clone_size: -; v_call: TRBV9; cdr3_nt: TGTGCCAGCAGCCCCCATCCGGACCGACCTGAAGCTTTCTTT; cdr3_aa: CASSPHPDRPEAFF
j_call: TRBJ1-4; d_call: -; clone_size: few; v_call: TRBV15; cdr3_nt: TGTGCCACAGGGGGAGGAGAAGCAAGGGTTGAAAAACTGTTTTTT; cdr3_aa: CATGGGEARVEKLFF
j_call: TRBJ2-7; d_call: -; clone_size: -; v_call: TRBV19; cdr3_nt: TGTGCCAGTAGCATAGATTTGGGCAGGGATTACTACGAGCAGTACTTC; cdr3_aa: CASSIDLGRDYYEQYF
j_call: TRBJ1-1; d_call: -; clone_size: few; v_call: TRBV4-1; cdr3_nt: TGCGCCAGCAGGCACGGGTTAGAAAACACTGAAGCTTTCTTT; cdr3_aa: CASRHGLENTEAFF
j_call: TRBJ2-3; d_call: TRBD1; clone_size: -; v_call: TRBV9; cdr3_nt: TGTGCCAGCAGCACCTGGGACAGTCCTGCTACGCAGTATTTT; cdr3_aa: CASSTWDSPATQYF
j_call: TRBJ2-7; d_call: -; clone_size: -; v_call: TRBV20-1; cdr3_nt: TGCAGTGCTAGAGTAAGCCACTTGGGCGTCTACGAGCAGTACTTC; cdr3_aa: CSARVSHLGVYEQYF
j_call: TRBJ2-6; d_call: TRBD2; clone_size: -; v_call: TRBV29-1; cdr3_nt: TGCAGCGTTGACGGGACTAGCGGGAGCTCTGGGGCCAACGTCCTGACTTTC; cdr3_aa: CSVDGTSGSSGANVLTF
j_call: TRBJ1-5; d_call: -; clone_size: few; v_call: TRBV27; cdr3_nt: TGTGCCAGCAGTTGGGACATTGGTGAGCCCCAGCATTTT; cdr3_aa: CASSWDIGEPQHF
j_call: TRBJ1-1; d_call: TRBD1; clone_size: -; v_call: TRBV20-1; cdr3_nt: TGCAGTGCTCGTCAGGGGGGGGCCACTGAAGCTTTCTTT; cdr3_aa: CSARQGGATEAFF
j_call: TRBJ1-3; d_call: -; clone_size: few; v_call: TRBV7-9; cdr3_nt: TGTGCCAGCAGCTCCAGGCGAGCAGCTGGAAACACCATATATTTT; cdr3_aa: CASSSRRAAGNTIYF
j_call: TRBJ2-5; d_call: -; clone_size: -; v_call: TRBV18; cdr3_nt: TGTGCCAGCTCACCAGCCCCGGGGCAAGAGACCCAGTACTTC; cdr3_aa: CASSPAPGQETQYF
j_call: TRBJ1-4; d_call: -; clone_size: few; v_call: TRBV29-1; cdr3_nt: TGCAGCGGCGGGGACCGATCGATCGGAAAACTGTTTTTT; cdr3_aa: CSGGDRSIGKLFF
j_call: TRBJ2-1; d_call: TRBD2; clone_size: -; v_call: TRBV3-1; cdr3_nt: TGTGCCAGCAGCCCCCTGAAATTAGCGGGATCCTACAATGAGCGGTTCTTC; cdr3_aa: CASSPLKLAGSYNERFF
j_call: TRBJ2-7; d_call: TRBD1; clone_size: -; v_call: TRBV27; cdr3_nt: TGTGCCAGCAATATTAGGACAGGTTCCTACGAGCAGTACTTC; cdr3_aa: CASNIRTGSYEQYF
j_call: TRBJ2-5; d_call: -; clone_size: -; v_call: TRBV6-5; cdr3_nt: TGTGCCAGCAGCCCCTCATGGGGAGTCGAAGAGACCCAGTACTTC; cdr3_aa: CASSPSWGVEETQYF
j_call: TRBJ2-7; d_call: TRBD1; clone_size: few; v_call: TRBV12-3/TRBV12-4; cdr3_nt: TGTGCCAGCAGCTACCTGACAGGGCAGGAAGAGCAGTACTTC; cdr3_aa: CASSYLTGQEEQYF
j_call: TRBJ2-7; d_call: -; clone_size: few; v_call: TRBV20-1; cdr3_nt: TGCAGTGCTAAGGAAAAAGCGGGCTTGGGCTACGAGCAGTACTTC; cdr3_aa: CSAKEKAGLGYEQYF
j_call: TRBJ2-7; d_call: -; clone_size: few; v_call: TRBV7-8; cdr3_nt: TGTGCCAGCAGCATTCAGGGTATCCCCTACGAGCAGTACTTC; cdr3_aa: CASSIQGIPYEQYF
j_call: TRBJ1-5; d_call: -; clone_size: few; v_call: TRBV10-3; cdr3_nt: TGTGCCATCAGTGAGGTCTTGGAAGGTCAGCCCCAGCATTTT; cdr3_aa: CAISEVLEGQPQHF
j_call: TRBJ2-7; d_call: -; clone_size: -; v_call: TRBV11-1; cdr3_nt: TGTGCCAGCAGCTTAATGTCAGGCAAGACGTCGGCCCACTCCTACGAGCAGTACTTC; cdr3_aa: CASSLMSGKTSAHSYEQYF
j_call: TRBJ1-6; d_call: -; clone_size: -; v_call: TRBV2; cdr3_nt: TGTGCCGGAAAAGGTGGCTTTTTAAATTCACCCCTCCACTTT; cdr3_aa: CAGKGGFLNSPLHF
j_call: TRBJ2-1; d_call: -; clone_size: -; v_call: TRBV9; cdr3_nt: TGTGCCAGCAGCGAATCAGGGGTCGATCTAGCGGACAATGAGCAGTTCTTC; cdr3_aa: CASSESGVDLADNEQFF
j_call: TRBJ2-7; d_call: -; clone_size: few; v_call: TRBV29-1; cdr3_nt: TGCAGCGTTGAAGTGGGAAGCGGCTACGAGCAGTACTTC; cdr3_aa: CSVEVGSGYEQYF
j_call: TRBJ2-1; d_call: TRBD2; clone_size: -; v_call: TRBV11-2; cdr3_nt: TGTGCCAGCAGCTTAAACGCGGGGGGGTTCGATGAGCAGTTCTTC; cdr3_aa: CASSLNAGGFDEQFF
j_call: TRBJ1-1; d_call: -; clone_size: -; v_call: TRBV6-1; cdr3_nt: TGTGCCAGCAGTGAAGCGATCCCTAACACTGAAGCTTTCTTT; cdr3_aa: CASSEAIPNTEAFF
j_call: TRBJ2-5; d_call: -; clone_size: few; v_call: TRBV7-2; cdr3_nt: TGTGCCAGCAGCTTAGGCCGCTTGCAGACCCAGTACTTC; cdr3_aa: CASSLGRLQTQYF
j_call: TRBJ2-5; d_call: TRBD1; clone_size: -; v_call: TRBV12-3/TRBV12-4; cdr3_nt: TGTGCCAGCAGTTTAGGGGGACAGGGGCGACAGACCCAGTACTTC; cdr3_aa: CASSLGGQGRQTQYF
j_call: TRBJ2-3; d_call: -; clone_size: -; v_call: TRBV27; cdr3_nt: TGTGCCAGCAGTTACGGGACAAACACAGATACGCAGTATTTT; cdr3_aa: CASSYGTNTDTQYF
j_call: TRBJ2-5; d_call: -; clone_size: few; v_call: TRBV29-1; cdr3_nt: TGCAGCTACGGACAGTTCCAAGAGACCCAGTACTTC; cdr3_aa: CSYGQFQETQYF
j_call: TRBJ1-6; d_call: -; clone_size: few; v_call: TRBV6-5; cdr3_nt: TGTGCCAGTAAGCGGGACGGGAATAATTCACCCCTCCACTTT; cdr3_aa: CASKRDGNNSPLHF
j_call: TRBJ2-7; d_call: -; clone_size: few; v_call: TRBV7-7; cdr3_nt: TGTGCTAGCAGCTATGACAGGGAGGGCGAGCAGTACTTC; cdr3_aa: CASSYDREGEQYF
j_call: TRBJ2-7; d_call: TRBD2; clone_size: few; v_call: TRBV14; cdr3_nt: TGTGCCAGCAGCCAAGCCGCGGGTAGCGGGAGGGCCTGGAGATCCGAGCAGTACTTC; cdr3_aa: CASSQAAGSGRAWRSEQYF